The present T cell receptor beta chain was sequenced within a study of vaccination and CD4 T cells after COVID-19. As to treatment: roughly ten-day PBMC culture with coronavirus spike peptide pools or control peptides (ViraFEST assay). The unexposed donor provided CD4+ T cells, which were taken before the COVID-19 pandemic (2011-2018). ViraFEST grew antigen-specific T cells using peptide pools, then sequenced TCRs. Wells that each held around 2 million PBMCs were cultured with 8 to 10 IU/ml IL-2 and around 10 ug/ml peptide pools. Each of days 3 and 7 saw half the medium replaced by fresh IL-2 medium. The CDR3 is made up of 12 amino acids. The trim removed 10 bases at V and 8 bases at J, leaving 9 bases unmatched. A few counts support this clonotype. Antigen: not known. The Oncomine TCR Beta short-read assay generated sequence data from the DNA of cultured CD4+ T cells. Genomic DNA was drawn out of CD4+ T cells grown in culture. TCRdb re-derived calls from the PCR reads in MiXCR, one entry per CDR3 protein. The sample lists more than 8,500 distinct CDR3 sequences; approximately 40% were seen once.

Study outcomes and limitations: Convalescent patients had a median around 87% of reactive clones appearing only post-vaccination.

Input material: CD4+ T cells from blood, cultured in vitro. This clonotype originated in a human donor in good health. The chain links TRBV12-3 or TRBV12-4 to TRBJ1-1; 8 bases map to TRBD1. CDR3 region: CAIGTGSVEAFF. The DNA for the CDR3 is TGTGCCATTGGGACAGGAAGTGTCGAAGCTTTCTTT.